This T cell receptor beta chain stems from a study of PD-1 blockade in mismatch repair-deficient tumors. For this clone: Its matching antigen is unknown.

Regarding the study as a whole: After pembrolizumab, tumor-resident clones rose rapidly, then generally contracted before radiologic responses.

The CDR3 loop spans 16 amino acids. Germline V gene sequence: CDR1 SGHTA, CDR2 FQGNSA. V lost 5 bases, J lost 1 base, and 10 bases stayed unmatched. Three pembrolizumab responders had their TCRs sequenced. Produced via immunoSEQ multiplex PCR; TCRdb's table is partial and in-frame only. The sample carries 95,000 to 150,000 clones, around 83% recorded once. The sequencing here drew on peripheral blood, taken 44 weeks after starting pembrolizumab. This receptor was obtained from an adult with mismatch repair-deficient cancer. The chain uses TRBV7-2 and TRBJ2-7, with 8 bases fitting TRBD2. DNA for the CDR3: TGTGCCAGCAGCGATTTAGCGGGATCGGGTTCCTACGAGCAGTACTTC. Its translation is CASSDLAGSGSYEQYF.